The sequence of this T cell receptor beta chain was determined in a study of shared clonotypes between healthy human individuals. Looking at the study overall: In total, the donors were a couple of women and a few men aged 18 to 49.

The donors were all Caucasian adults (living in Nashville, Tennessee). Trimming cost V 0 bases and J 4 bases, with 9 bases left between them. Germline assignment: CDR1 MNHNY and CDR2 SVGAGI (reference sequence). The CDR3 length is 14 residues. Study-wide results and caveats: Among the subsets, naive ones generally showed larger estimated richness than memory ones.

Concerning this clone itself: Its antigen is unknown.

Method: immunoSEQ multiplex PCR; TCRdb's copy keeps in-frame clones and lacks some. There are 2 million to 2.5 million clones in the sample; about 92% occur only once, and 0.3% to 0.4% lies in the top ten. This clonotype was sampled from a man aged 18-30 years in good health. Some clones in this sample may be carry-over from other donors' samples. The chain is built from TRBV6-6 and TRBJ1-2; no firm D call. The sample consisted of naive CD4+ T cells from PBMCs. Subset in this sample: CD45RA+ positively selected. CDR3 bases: TGTGCCAGCAGTTACTCTCGGGGAGGCTATGGCTACACCTTC. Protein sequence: CASSYSRGGYGYTF.